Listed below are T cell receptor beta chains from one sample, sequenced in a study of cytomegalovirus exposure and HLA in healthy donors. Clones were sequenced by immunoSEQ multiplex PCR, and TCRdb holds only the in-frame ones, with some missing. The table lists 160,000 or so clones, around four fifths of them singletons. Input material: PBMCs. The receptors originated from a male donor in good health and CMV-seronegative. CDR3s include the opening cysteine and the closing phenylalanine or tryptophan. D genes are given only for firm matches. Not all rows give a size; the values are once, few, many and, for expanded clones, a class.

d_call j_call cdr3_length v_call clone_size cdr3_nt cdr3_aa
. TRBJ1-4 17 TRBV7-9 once TGTGCCAGCAGAATTGGAACAGGGTTTGCAACTAATGAAAAACTGTTTTTT CASRIGTGFATNEKLFF
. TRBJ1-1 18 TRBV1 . TGCACCAGCAGCCAAGACTCTGGACAGGGGGGTATGAACACTGAAGCTTTCTTT CTSSQDSGQGGMNTEAFF
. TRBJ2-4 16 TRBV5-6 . TGTGCCAGCAGCTTTAAAGGGTTTCCAGGGAGGAACATTCAGTACTTC CASSFKGFPGRNIQYF
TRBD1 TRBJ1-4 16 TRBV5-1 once TGCGCCAGCAGCTTGCTCGGGACAGGGGGATCTGAAAAACTGTTTTTT CASSLLGTGGSEKLFF
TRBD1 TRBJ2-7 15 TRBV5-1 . TGCGCCAGCAGCTTGGACCGGACAGGTCCCTACGAGCAGTACTTC CASSLDRTGPYEQYF
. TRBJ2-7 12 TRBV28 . TGTGCCAGCAGCACCGGGACTCTGGAGCAGTACTTC CASSTGTLEQYF
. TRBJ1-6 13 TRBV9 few TGTGCCTCTAAGGGGACCTATAATTCACCCCTCCACTTT CASKGTYNSPLHF
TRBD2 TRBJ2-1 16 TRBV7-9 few TGTGCCAGCAGCTTAGGCCTAGCGGGGTTATACAATGAGCAGTTCTTC CASSLGLAGLYNEQFF
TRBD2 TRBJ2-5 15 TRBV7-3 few TGTGCCAGCAGCTTATTTGCGGGGGTCGGAGAGACCCAGTACTTC CASSLFAGVGETQYF
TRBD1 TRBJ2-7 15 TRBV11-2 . TGTGCCAGCAGCTACACCGGGACAGGGAGGTACGAGCAGTACTTC CASSYTGTGRYEQYF
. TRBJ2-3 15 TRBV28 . TGTGCCAGCAGTTTAACTCGGCCTAGTGCAGATACGCAGTATTTT CASSLTRPSADTQYF
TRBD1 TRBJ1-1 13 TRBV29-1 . TGCAGCGTTGAGGGCAGGGGGAGGTATGAAGCTTTCTTT CSVEGRGRYEAFF
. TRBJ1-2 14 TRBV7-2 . TGTGCCAGCAGCTTAGATCTTGTGAGCTATGGCTACACCTTC CASSLDLVSYGYTF
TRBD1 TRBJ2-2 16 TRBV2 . TGTGCCAGCAGCCGACAGGGCATTACGAACACCGGGGAGCTGTTTTTT CASSRQGITNTGELFF
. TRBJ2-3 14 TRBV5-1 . TGCGCCAGCGCTCTACAGGGATCCACAGATACGCAGTATTTT CASALQGSTDTQYF
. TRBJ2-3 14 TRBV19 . TGTGCCAGTAGTACCCATACTAGTACAGATACGCAGTATTTT CASSTHTSTDTQYF
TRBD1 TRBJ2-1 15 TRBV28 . TGTGCCAGCAGGCCACGGGACAGTCCCTACAATGAGCAGTTCTTC CASRPRDSPYNEQFF
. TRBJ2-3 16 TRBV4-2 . TGTGCCAGCAGAAATCAGGGGACCAGGGATGCAGATACGCAGTATTTT CASRNQGTRDADTQYF
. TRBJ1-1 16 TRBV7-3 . TGTGCCAGCAGCTCGGGGGGAGGTGCCTTTAACACTGAAGCTTTCTTT CASSSGGGAFNTEAFF
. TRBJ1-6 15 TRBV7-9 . TGTGCCAGCAGCTTAGTTGGGCAGGGGAATTCACCCCTCCACTTT CASSLVGQGNSPLHF
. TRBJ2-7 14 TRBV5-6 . TGTGCCAGCAGCTTGGAAGGGGCTTACTACGAGCAGTACTTC CASSLEGAYYEQYF
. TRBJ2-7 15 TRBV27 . TGTGCCAGCAGTTTACGACAGCCGGCTCTCTACGAGCAGTACTTC CASSLRQPALYEQYF
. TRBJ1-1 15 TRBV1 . TGCACCACCCAGCCGACAGACAGGGGGAACACTGAAGCTTTCTTT CTTQPTDRGNTEAFF
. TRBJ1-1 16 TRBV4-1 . TGCGCCAGCAGCCAAGATCTAGGCAGGGTGAACACTGAAGCTTTCTTT CASSQDLGRVNTEAFF
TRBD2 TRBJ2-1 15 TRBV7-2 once TGTGCCAGCAGCGGGACTAGCGGGGGGCGCAATGAGCAGTTCTTC CASSGTSGGRNEQFF
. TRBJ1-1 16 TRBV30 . TGTGCCTGGAGTGGTCCTTTACCCGGGGAGCACACTGAAGCTTTCTTT CAWSGPLPGEHTEAFF
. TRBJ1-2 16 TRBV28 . TGTGCCAGCATTGGAGGGGCCTGGATAACTTTTTATGGCTACACCTTC CASIGGAWITFYGYTF
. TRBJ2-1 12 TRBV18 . TGTGCCAGCTCACCAGATGAGGGAAAGCAGTTCTTC CASSPDEGKQFF